This T cell receptor (beta chain) was identified in a study of blood T cell repertoires in COVID-19. Overall study: Samples came from the United States, Italy and Spain, spanning acute and convalescent COVID-19.

Participants were aged roughly 18 to 90 years from about two dozen US areas. Two negative PCRs, clearance, or symptom resolution were required of recovered Cohort 3 donors. This CDR3 has 13 residues. Trimming left V 4 bases short and J 4 bases short, with 11 bases between. The germline gives CDR1 SGHKS, CDR2 YYEKEE (reference sequence). In the source study's methods: Using reference gene primer amplification, nucleated cell counts were estimated. The repertoire was sequenced with immunoSEQ multiplex PCR; TCRdb's copy has only in-frame clones and lacks some. V, J and clone size derive from that table, while D and trimming were established from the DNA sequence. The sample holds about 300,000 clones, around 90% seen once.

Sequenced material: PBMCs or T cells enriched from blood (not recorded which). The receptor comes from a woman aged 25 to 45 who had recovered from COVID-19. The J gene is TRBJ1-2, the V gene TRBV5-5; D is possibly TRBD1 (5 bases). The CDR3 protein is CASSLGRAYGYTF. The CDR3 nucleotides are TGTGCCAGCAGCCTCGGCAGGGCCTATGGCTACACCTTC.